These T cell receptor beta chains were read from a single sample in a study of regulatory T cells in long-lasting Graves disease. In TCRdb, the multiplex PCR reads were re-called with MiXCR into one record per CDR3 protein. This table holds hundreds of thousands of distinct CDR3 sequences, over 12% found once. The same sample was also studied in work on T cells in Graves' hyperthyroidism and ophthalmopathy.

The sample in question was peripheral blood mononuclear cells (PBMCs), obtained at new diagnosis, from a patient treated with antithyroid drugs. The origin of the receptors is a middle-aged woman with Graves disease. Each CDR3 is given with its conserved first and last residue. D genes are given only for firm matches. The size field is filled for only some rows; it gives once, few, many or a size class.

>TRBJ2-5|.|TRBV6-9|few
CAGSYVGPRPETQYF
TGTGCCGGCAGTTACGTAGGACCCAGGCCGGAGACCCAGTACTTC
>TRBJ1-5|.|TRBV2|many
CASRLFHGDSNQPQHF
TGTGCCAGCAGGCTTTTTCACGGTGATAGCAATCAGCCCCAGCATTTT
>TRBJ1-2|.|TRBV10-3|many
CAITAGPDYGYTF
TGTGCCATCACTGCCGGGCCTGACTATGGCTACACCTTC
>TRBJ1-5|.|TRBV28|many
CASSPTEGYSNQPQHF
TGTGCCAGCAGCCCGACCGAGGGGTATAGCAATCAGCCCCAGCATTTT
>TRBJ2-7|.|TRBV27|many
CASSLSVGYEQYF
TGTGCCAGCAGTTTATCGGTGGGTTACGAGCAGTACTTC
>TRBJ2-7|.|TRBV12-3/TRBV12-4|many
CASVFEPGKNEQYF
TGTGCCAGCGTATTTGAGCCGGGGAAGAACGAGCAGTACTTC
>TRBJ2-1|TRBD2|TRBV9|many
CASSVDPSGRWANEQFF
TGTGCCAGCAGCGTAGACCCCAGCGGGAGGTGGGCCAATGAGCAGTTCTTC
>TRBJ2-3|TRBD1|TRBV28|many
CASSLGTGEATQYF
TGTGCCAGCAGTTTGGGGACAGGGGAGGCTACGCAGTATTTT
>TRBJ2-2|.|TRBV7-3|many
CASSFGVQTGELFF
TGTGCCAGCAGCTTTGGAGTTCAAACCGGGGAGCTGTTTTTT
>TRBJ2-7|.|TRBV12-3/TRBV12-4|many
CASSPPGKTYEQYF
TGTGCCAGCAGTCCCCCCGGGAAAACCTACGAGCAGTACTTC
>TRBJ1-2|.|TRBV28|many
CASSVFQGYTF
TGTGCCAGCAGCGTGTTCCAAGGCTACACCTTC
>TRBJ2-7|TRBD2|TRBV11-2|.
CASSSVKRGAYEQYF
TGTGCCAGCAGCTCCGTAAAGCGGGGCGCCTACGAGCAGTACTTC
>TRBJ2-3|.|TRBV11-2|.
CASSHGAHTDTQYF
TGTGCCAGCAGCCACGGGGCTCACACAGATACGCAGTATTTT
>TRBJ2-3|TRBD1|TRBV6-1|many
CASRSPLDRGSATDTQYF
TGTGCCAGCAGATCCCCTCTGGACAGGGGTTCTGCCACAGATACGCAGTATTTT
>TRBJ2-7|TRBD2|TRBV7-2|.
CASSHQTSGRAYEQYF
TGTGCCAGCAGCCACCAGACTAGCGGGAGGGCTTACGAGCAGTACTTC
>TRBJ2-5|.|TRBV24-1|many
CATSEGPFPYQETQYF
TGTGCCACCAGTGAGGGTCCTTTCCCGTACCAAGAGACCCAGTACTTC
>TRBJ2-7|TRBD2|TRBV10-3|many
CAINPSGRASYEQYF
TGTGCCATCAACCCTAGCGGGAGGGCCTCTTACGAGCAGTACTTC
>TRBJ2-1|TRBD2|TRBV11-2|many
CASSLDTVAGNEQFF
TGTGCCAGCAGCTTAGATACGGTAGCGGGGAATGAGCAGTTCTTC
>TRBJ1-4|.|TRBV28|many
CASSLYGSEKLFF
TGTGCCAGCAGTTTATATGGGTCCGAAAAACTGTTTTTT
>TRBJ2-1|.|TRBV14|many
CASSRYMNEQFF
TGTGCCAGCAGCCGTTATATGAATGAGCAGTTCTTC
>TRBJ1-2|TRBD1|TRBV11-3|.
CASSNRTGYGYTF
TGTGCCAGCAGTAATCGGACAGGGTATGGCTACACCTTC
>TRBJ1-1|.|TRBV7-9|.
CASSFSASNTEAFF
TGTGCCAGCAGCTTTTCAGCCTCGAACACTGAAGCTTTCTTT
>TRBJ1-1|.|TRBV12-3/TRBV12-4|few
CASSSAVRAKNTEAFF
TGTGCCAGCAGTTCCGCCGTGCGGGCGAAGAACACTGAAGCTTTCTTT
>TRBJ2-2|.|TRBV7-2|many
CASSAEGTGELFF
TGTGCCAGCAGCGCCGAAGGTACCGGGGAGCTGTTTTTT
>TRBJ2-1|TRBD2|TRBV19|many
CASSIQTSGRTGLNEQFF
TGTGCCAGTAGTATCCAGACTAGCGGGAGAACGGGGCTCAATGAGCAGTTCTTC
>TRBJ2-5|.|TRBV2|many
CASCFDRSQETQYF
TGTGCCAGCTGTTTCGACAGATCACAAGAGACCCAGTACTTC
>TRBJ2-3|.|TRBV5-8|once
CASSQRRAVTDTQYF
TGTGCCAGCAGCCAGAGGAGGGCCGTCACAGATACGCAGTATTTT
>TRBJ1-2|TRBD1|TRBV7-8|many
CASSLAEGGTGGAGNYGYTF
TGTGCCAGCAGCTTAGCGGAGGGGGGTACAGGGGGCGCCGGGAACTATGGCTACACCTTC
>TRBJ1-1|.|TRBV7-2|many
CASSLDVVGTEAFF
TGTGCCAGCAGCTTAGATGTGGTTGGCACTGAAGCTTTCTTT
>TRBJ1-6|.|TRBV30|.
CASGASANNSPLHF
TGTGCCTCGGGGGCCAGCGCCAATAATTCACCCCTCCACTTT
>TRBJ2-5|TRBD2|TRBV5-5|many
CASSLGASGSIETQYF
TGTGCCAGCAGCTTGGGGGCTAGCGGGAGTATAGAGACCCAGTACTTC
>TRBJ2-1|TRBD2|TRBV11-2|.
CASSTGTSGPTPFF
TGTGCCAGCAGCACCGGGACTAGCGGGCCTACCCCCTTCTTC
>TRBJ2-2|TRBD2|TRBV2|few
CASRPPGTSGSGTGELFF
TGTGCCAGCAGGCCTCCGGGGACTAGCGGGAGTGGGACCGGGGAGCTGTTTTTT
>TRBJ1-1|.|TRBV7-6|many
CASSPRGVGKTEAFF
TGTGCCAGCAGCCCGAGGGGGGTGGGGAAGACTGAAGCTTTCTTT
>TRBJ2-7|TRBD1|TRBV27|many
CASSLSLLQGVYYEQYF
TGTGCCAGCAGTTTATCGCTCCTCCAGGGGGTTTACTACGAGCAGTACTTC
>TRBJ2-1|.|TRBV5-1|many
CASSLVPTGSYNEQFF
TGCGCCAGCAGCTTGGTACCTACGGGCTCCTACAATGAGCAGTTCTTC
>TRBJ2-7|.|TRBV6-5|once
CASSSGLSSYEQYF
TGTGCCAGCAGTTCCGGGCTGAGCTCCTACGAGCAGTACTTC
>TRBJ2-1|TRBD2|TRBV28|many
CASSARREREFF
TGTGCCAGCAGTGCCCGGCGGGAGCGGGAGTTCTTC
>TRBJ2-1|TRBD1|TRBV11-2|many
CASSSTGDPNNEQFF
TGTGCCAGCAGCTCGACAGGGGATCCGAACAATGAGCAGTTCTTC
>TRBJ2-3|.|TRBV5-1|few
CASSFAWGASTDTQYF
TGCGCCAGCAGCTTCGCCTGGGGAGCGAGCACAGATACGCAGTATTTT
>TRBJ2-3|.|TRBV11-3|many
CASSYRRVTADTQYF
TGTGCCAGCAGCTATAGAAGGGTGACTGCAGATACGCAGTATTTT
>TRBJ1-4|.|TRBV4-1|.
CASSQTSGAGTTNEKLFF
TGCGCCAGCAGCCAAACCTCAGGGGCTGGTACAACTAATGAAAAACTGTTTTTT
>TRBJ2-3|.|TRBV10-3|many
CAISEGSPDTQYF
TGTGCCATCAGTGAGGGTAGCCCAGATACGCAGTATTTT
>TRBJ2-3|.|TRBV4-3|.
CASSQENGGTDTQYF
TGCGCCAGCAGCCAAGAGAACGGAGGCACAGATACGCAGTATTTT
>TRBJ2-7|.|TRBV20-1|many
CSATDLYEQYF
TGCAGTGCTACGGACTTGTACGAGCAGTACTTC
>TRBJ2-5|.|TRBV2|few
CASSWNGQETQYF
TGTGCCAGCAGTTGGAACGGTCAAGAGACCCAGTACTTC
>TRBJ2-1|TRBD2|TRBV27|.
CASSQTSGRRNEQFF
TGTGCCAGCAGTCAGACTAGCGGGAGAAGAAATGAGCAGTTCTTC
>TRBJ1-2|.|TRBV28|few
CASSFPGTVGYTF
TGTGCCAGCAGTTTCCCTGGGACCGTCGGCTACACCTTC
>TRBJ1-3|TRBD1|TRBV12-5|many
CASGSGTVGSGNTIYF
TGTGCTAGTGGTTCCGGGACAGTTGGCTCTGGAAACACCATATATTTT
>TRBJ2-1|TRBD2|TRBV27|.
CASSGTSGNYEQFF
TGTGCCAGCAGTGGGACTAGCGGGAACTATGAGCAGTTCTTC